Below are 28 T cell receptor beta chains sequenced from a single sample in a study of monozygotic twins with inflammatory bowel disease. TCRdb re-called the 5' RACE reads and gives one entry per CDR3 protein, without DNA. The sample table sets out about 380,000 distinct CDR3 sequences. The sample consisted of blood. These receptors all stem from a human donor with ulcerative colitis or Crohn's disease, or a healthy co-twin of an affected twin (not recorded which).

The chain couples TRBV7-9 to TRBJ1-4; TCRdb's D gene call, TRBD1, goes unchecked for lack of DNA. CDR3 length: 14 residues. In germline, CDR1 is SEHNR, CDR2 FQNEAQ (reference sequence). CDR3 amino acids: CASSRGTGIEKLFF.

The CDR3 here is CSANRGNEQYF. This chain uses TRBV20-1 with TRBJ2-7; TCRdb gives TRBD1 as the D gene, but with no DNA this cannot be confirmed. Germline CDR1 reads DFQATT; CDR2 reads SNEGSKA (reference sequence). This CDR3 has 11 amino acids.

The rearrangement uses TRBV18 and TRBJ1-1. The CDR3 is made up of 15 amino acids. CDR1 KGHSH and CDR2 LQKENI come from the germline V gene. CDR3 amino acids: CASSPIKTENTEAFF.

The CDR3 is CASSLALFVSGAARTYEQYF. V gene TRBV5-4 combines with J gene TRBJ2-7; with no DNA, the TCRdb D assignment of TRBD2 cannot be verified. CDR3 length equals 20 residues. CDR1 is SGHNT, CDR2 YYREEE, per germline (reference sequence).

This chain links TRBV5-1 with TRBJ2-7; with no DNA, the TCRdb D assignment of TRBD1 cannot be verified. Germline loops: CDR1 SGHRS, CDR2 YFSETQ. CDR3 length equals 15 residues. CDR3 protein: CASSPLGAGSYEQYF.

The chain carries TRBV4-3 and TRBJ1-2. The germline V gene has CDR1 LGHNA and CDR2 YSLEER. The CDR3 contains 15 residues. The CDR3 is CASSQVHTSLYGYTF.

The chain employs TRBV5-6 and TRBJ1-5. The CDR3 consists of 16 residues. Per germline, CDR1 SGHDT and CDR2 YYEEEE. The CDR3: CASSLGSGLYNQPQHF.

The CDR3: CASSLVGVSSSYNEQFF. The J gene is TRBJ2-1, the V gene TRBV7-2. The germline V gene has CDR1 SGHTA and CDR2 FQGNSA. There are 17 residues in the CDR3.

The chain joins TRBV29-1 to TRBJ2-2. Germline CDR1 reads SQVTM; CDR2 reads ANQGSEA. This CDR3 spans 11 amino acids. The CDR3 region is CSVDETGELFF.

The genes are TRBV4-3 and TRBJ1-2. The CDR3 extends over 15 amino acids. Germline-derived CDR1 and CDR2 are LGHNA and YSLEER. This CDR3 is CASSQDILGNYGYTF.

V gene TRBV27 combines with J gene TRBJ2-3; checking the TCRdb D call of TRBD1 is not possible without DNA. CDR3 length: 16 residues. CDR1 is MNHEY and CDR2 is SMNVEV in the germline V gene (reference sequence). CDR3 residues: CASSFLPPGQGDTQYF.

V is TRBV6-4 and J is TRBJ1-2; TCRdb's D call, TRBD1, is unchecked because there is no DNA. The CDR3 consists of 15 residues. The V gene's germline CDR1 is MRHNA and CDR2 SNTAGT. The CDR3 loop reads CASSDFRRGHYGYTF.

The rearrangement links TRBV20-1 to TRBJ1-3; TCRdb's assignment of TRBD1 cannot be checked, as there is no DNA. The germline V gene encodes CDR1 DFQATT and CDR2 SNEGSKA (reference sequence). This CDR3 has 13 residues. This CDR3 reads CSAPGVAGNTIYF.

The J gene is TRBJ1-1, the V gene TRBV6-1. CDR1 and CDR2 from the germline V gene are MNHNS and SASEGT. There are 16 residues in the CDR3. CDR3 protein: CASGFPTHSGVTEAFF.

The chain is built from TRBV4-1 and TRBJ2-7. The CDR3 is 14 amino acids. From germline, CDR1 is MGHRA and CDR2 YSYEKL. CDR3 protein: CASSQMWEAYEQYF.

The chain joins TRBV18 to TRBJ1-5. The V gene's germline CDR1 is KGHSH and CDR2 LQKENI. The CDR3 spans 16 residues. The CDR3 spells CASSPLGRQHYQPQHF.

V is TRBV29-1 and J is TRBJ2-7; TCRdb selects TRBD2, and the lack of DNA leaves this call unchecked. CDR3 length equals 15 residues. From germline, CDR1 is SQVTM and CDR2 ANQGSEA. CDR3 protein: CSVSGRAVPPYEQYF.

The chain recombines TRBV7-9 with TRBJ1-2. The CDR3 runs to 14 residues. CDR1 is SEHNR, CDR2 FQNEAQ, per germline (reference sequence). The CDR3: CASSLGDLLYGYTF. Complete variable domain (other parts from reference TRBV7-9 and TRBJ1-2): DTGVSQNPRHKITKRGQNVTFRCDPISEHNRLYWYRQTLGQGPEFLTYFQNEAQLEKSRLLSDRFSAERPKGSFSTLEIQRTEQGDSAMYLCASSLGDLLYGYTFGSGTRLTVV.

The chain is built from TRBV6-5 and TRBJ2-7; lacking DNA, the TRBD1 call made by TCRdb goes unchecked. The CDR3 sequence is 15 residues long. CDR1 is MNHEY, CDR2 SVGAGI, per germline. This chain's CDR3 is CASSFQGRGFYEQYF.

The chain couples TRBV24-1 to TRBJ2-1; checking the TCRdb D call of TRBD1 is not possible without DNA. Germline V gene lookup returns CDR1 KGHDR and CDR2 SFDVKD. The CDR3 length is 13 residues. CDR3 sequence reads: CATSDWGSQGQFF.

The chain carries TRBV7-7 and TRBJ2-2. The CDR3 contains 15 residues. Germline V lookup: CDR1 SSHAT, CDR2 FNYEAQ (reference sequence). CDR3 residues: CASSLSADPTGELFF.

The gene calls are TRBV25-1 and TRBJ2-7; TCRdb returns TRBD1, unconfirmable since there is no DNA. The CDR3 runs 16 residues. Germline CDR1 MGHDK, CDR2 SYGVNS. Here the CDR3 reads CASSVPLGTGSYEQYF.

CDR3 protein: CASSLGMGGGETQYF. The chain links TRBV5-1 to TRBJ2-5; with no DNA, the TCRdb D assignment of TRBD2 cannot be verified. The V gene's germline CDR1 is SGHRS and CDR2 YFSETQ. This CDR3 has 15 amino acids.

The chain couples TRBV11-3 to TRBJ2-1; absent DNA, TCRdb's TRBD2 call cannot be checked. CDR3 length equals 16 residues. Germline V gene sequence: CDR1 SGHNT, CDR2 YENEEA. The CDR3 sequence: CASSLGDYRDPNEQFF.

The genes are TRBV18 and TRBJ1-1. The CDR3 sequence is 14 residues long. CDR1 and CDR2 (germline): KGHSH, LQKENI. CDR3 region: CASSPGNMNTEAFF. The entire variable domain, with the rest obtained from reference TRBV18 and TRBJ1-1, is as follows: NAGVMQNPRHLVRRRGQEARLRCSPMKGHSHVYWYRQLPEEGLKFMVYLQKENIIDESGMPKERFSAEFPKEGPSILRIQQVVRGDSAAYFCASSPGNMNTEAFFGQGTRLTVV.

The chain has TRBV29-1 and TRBJ2-7; TCRdb names TRBD1, which stays unverified in the absence of DNA. The V gene's germline CDR1 is SQVTM and CDR2 ANQGSEA. This CDR3 spans 15 amino acids. Here the CDR3 reads CSVDAPAGGSYEQYF.

The J gene is TRBJ2-7, the V gene TRBV7-2; absent DNA, TCRdb's TRBD1 call cannot be checked. Per the germline V gene, CDR1 is SGHTA and CDR2 is FQGNSA. The CDR3 consists of 15 residues. CDR3 sequence reads: CASSLAQGDLYEQYF. Full variable domain (outside the CDR3, taken from reference TRBV7-2 and TRBJ2-7): GAGVSQSPSNKVTEKGKDVELRCDPISGHTALYWYRQSLGQGLEFLIYFQGNSAPDKSGLPSDRFSAERTGGSVSTLTIQRTQQEDSAVYLCASSLAQGDLYEQYFGPGTRLTVT.

The rearrangement uses TRBV5-1 and TRBJ2-4; absent DNA, TCRdb's TRBD2 call cannot be checked. This CDR3 contains 17 residues. Germline V gene data show CDR1 as SGHRS and CDR2 as YFSETQ. CDR3 in amino acids: CASSSTPPGLAKNIQYF.